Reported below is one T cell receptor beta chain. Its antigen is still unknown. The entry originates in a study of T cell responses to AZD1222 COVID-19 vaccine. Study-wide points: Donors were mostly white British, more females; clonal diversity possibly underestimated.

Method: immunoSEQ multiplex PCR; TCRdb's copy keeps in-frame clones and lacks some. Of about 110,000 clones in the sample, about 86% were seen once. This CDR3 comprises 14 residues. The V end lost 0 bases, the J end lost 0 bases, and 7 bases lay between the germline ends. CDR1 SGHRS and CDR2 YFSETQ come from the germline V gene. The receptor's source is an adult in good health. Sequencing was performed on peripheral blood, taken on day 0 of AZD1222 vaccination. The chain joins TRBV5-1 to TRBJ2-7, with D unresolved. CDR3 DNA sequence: TGCGCCAGCAGCTTGGGACGGAGCTCCTACGAGCAGTACTTC. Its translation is CASSLGRSSYEQYF. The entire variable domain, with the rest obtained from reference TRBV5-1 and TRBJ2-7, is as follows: KAGVTQTPRYLIKTRGQQVTLSCSPISGHRSVSWYQQTPGQGLQFLFEYFSETQRNKGNFPGRFSGRQFSNSRSEMNVSTLELGDSALYLCASSLGRSSYEQYFGPGTRLTVT.